Presented here are 26 T cell receptor beta chains from one specimen sequenced in a study of blood T cell repertoires in COVID-19. Repertoires were generated with immunoSEQ multiplex PCR, while TCRdb's copy carries only in-frame clones and drops some. The profile shows under 250,000 clones, approximately 85% of them singletons. The sequencing input was peripheral blood. The receptors here all came from a man aged 50 or older with COVID-19, enrolled during active disease.

This chain links TRBV29-1 with TRBJ1-6; 8 bases fit TRBD1. The CDR3 consists of 13 residues. Germline values: CDR1 SQVTM, CDR2 ANQGSEA. Trimming at V came to 2 bases and at J to 9 bases, leaving 3 bases not matched to a gene. CDR3 in DNA: TGCAGCGTTGAACAGGGGGCTGGTTCACCCCTCCACTTT. Its protein is CSVEQGAGSPLHF.

This chain connects TRBV3-1 (or the pseudogene TRBV3-2) to TRBJ1-4, with TRBD1 as a possible D gene (5 bases). Trimming removed 0 bases at V and 7 bases at J, with 12 bases between. The CDR3 is 15 amino acids. CDR1 is LGHDT and CDR2 is YNNKEL in the germline V gene (reference sequence). This CDR3 is CASSQDVGGGEKLFF. CDR3 DNA sequence: TGTGCCAGCAGCCAAGATGTTGGGGGGGGTGAAAAACTGTTTTTT.

The V gene is TRBV7-9, the J gene TRBJ2-5, with 8 positions matching TRBD2. V was clipped by 5 bases and J by 5 bases; unmatched bases: 7. The germline CDR1 and CDR2 sequences are SEHNR and FQNEAQ (reference sequence). The CDR3 consists of 14 residues. The CDR3 sequence is CASSLHGGAETQYF. The CDR3 DNA is TGTGCCAGCAGCCTCCACGGGGGGGCTGAGACCCAGTACTTC. Full variable domain (outside the CDR3, taken from reference TRBV7-9 and TRBJ2-5): DTGVSQNPRHKITKRGQNVTFRCDPISEHNRLYWYRQTLGQGPEFLTYFQNEAQLEKSRLLSDRFSAERPKGSFSTLEIQRTEQGDSAMYLCASSLHGGAETQYFGPGTRLLVL.

The V gene is TRBV11-2, the J gene TRBJ2-1; 11 bases agree with TRBD2. Germline loops: CDR1 SGHAT, CDR2 FQNNGV. The CDR3 loop spans 16 amino acids. V was pared by 4 bases and J by 7 bases, with 9 bases of the junction left unmatched. CDR3 amino acids: CASSSHSGGAMNEQFF. In nucleotides, the CDR3 is TGTGCCAGCAGCTCACATAGCGGGGGGGCCATGAATGAGCAGTTCTTC. Full variable domain (missing parts from reference TRBV11-2 and TRBJ2-1): EAGVAQSPRYKIIEKRQSVAFWCNPISGHATLYWYQQILGQGPKLLIQFQNNGVVDDSQLPKDRFSAERLKGVDSTLKIQPAKLEDSAVYLCASSSHSGGAMNEQFFGPGTRLTVL.

The chain joins TRBV28 to TRBJ1-6; 7 bases are shared with TRBD1. Unmatched junction bases numbered 9, after V lost 3 bases and J lost 4 bases. The CDR3 spans 17 residues. Germline-derived CDR1 and CDR2 are MDHEN and SYDVKM. The CDR3 protein is CASSLVGTAIYNSPLHF. In DNA, the CDR3 is TGTGCCAGCAGTTTGGTCGGGACAGCGATTTATAATTCACCCCTCCACTTT. Looking up the rest from reference TRBV28 and TRBJ1-6 gives the full variable domain: DVKVTQSSRYLVKRTGEKVFLECVQDMDHENMFWYRQDPGLGLRLIYFSYDVKMKEKGDIPEGYSVSREKKERFSLILESASTNQTSMYLCASSLVGTAIYNSPLHFGNGTRLTVT.

The CDR3 coding sequence is TGTGCCAGCAAAACCACAGGGGGAAACACCGGGGAGCTGTTTTTT. Translating gives CASKTTGGNTGELFF. V and J are TRBV9 and TRBJ2-2; 8 nucleotides match TRBD1. The CDR3 extends over 15 amino acids. V shed 6 bases, J shed 2 bases, and the junction held 6 bases outside the gene matches. Germline CDR1 SGDLS, CDR2 YYNGEE.

This chain joins TRBV19 and TRBJ2-2, with 9 bases identical to TRBD2. Unmatched junction bases numbered 3, after V lost 3 bases and J lost 1 base. CDR1 LNHDA and CDR2 SQIVND come from the germline V gene (reference sequence). The CDR3 is 16 amino acids. CDR3 sequence reads: CASSMVAGVNTGELFF. CDR3 sequence (DNA): TGTGCCAGTAGTATGGTAGCGGGGGTGAACACCGGGGAGCTGTTTTTT.

The chain joins TRBV7-2 to TRBJ2-7; weak D call: TRBD2 (6 bases). The germline V gene has CDR1 SGHTA and CDR2 FQGNSA. The CDR3 has 12 amino acids. Deletions cut 3 bases from V and 7 bases from J, with 10 bases between. The CDR3 sequence: CASSFAGREQYF. The CDR3 bases are TGTGCCAGCAGCTTTGCGGGGAGAGAGCAGTACTTC.

This clone was seen once. The chain links TRBV6-1 to TRBJ1-5; D may be TRBD1 (6 bases). CDR3 length: 15 residues. The V and J ends lost 3 bases and 5 bases respectively, with 14 bases between them. Germline V gene sequence: CDR1 MNHNS, CDR2 SASEGT. Written as DNA, the CDR3 is TGTGCCAGCAGTGACCAGTGGGGGCTCTATCAGCCCCAGCATTTT. Translation: CASSDQWGLYQPQHF.

V is TRBV5-1 and J is TRBJ2-1, with D perhaps TRBD1 (6 bases). This CDR3 spans 16 amino acids. From germline, CDR1 is SGHRS and CDR2 YFSETQ. V gave up 0 bases and J gave up 4 bases, with 14 bases separating them. The CDR3 DNA is TGCGCCAGCAGCTTGGGCTCCCGGACAGTTTACAATGAGCAGTTCTTC. Its translation: CASSLGSRTVYNEQFF.

This clone appeared a single time. This rearrangement joins TRBV7-8 to TRBJ2-7, with 9 bases fitting TRBD2. The germline gives CDR1 SGHVS, CDR2 FQNEAQ. V was pared by 4 bases and J by 4 bases, with 5 bases of the junction left unmatched. The CDR3 contains 14 residues. CDR3 sequence: CASSSLAGSYEQYF. The DNA for the CDR3 is TGTGCCAGCAGCTCCCTAGCGGGGAGTTACGAGCAGTACTTC.

The rearrangement uses TRBV6-2 or TRBV6-3 and TRBJ1-4; no clear D. Looked up from germline, CDR1 is MNHEY and CDR2 is SVGEGT. This CDR3 has 15 residues. Trimming pared 6 bases from V and 7 bases from J, leaving 18 bases between. The CDR3 spells CASSFSPPRGEKLFF. Here the CDR3 DNA reads TGTGCCAGCAGCTTTAGCCCCCCCCGGGGTGAAAAACTGTTTTTT.

A single count supports this clone. The germline gene is not matched at one end of the junction; a read error may be the cause. The J gene is TRBJ2-5, the V gene TRBV7-3, with 9 bases that match TRBD2. Germline CDR1 reads SGHTA; CDR2 reads FQGTGA. CDR3 size: 17 residues. The CDR3 reads CASSHRGPSGVQGTQYF. CDR3 bases: TGTGCCAGCAGCCATAGGGGGCCTAGCGGGGTTCAAGGGACCCAGTACTTC.

The V and J genes are TRBV19 and TRBJ1-1; D unresolved. CDR3 length: 13 amino acids. Between the trimmed V and J ends, which lost 3 bases and 4 bases, there was a span of 9 bases. Germline lookup yields CDR1 LNHDA and CDR2 SQIVND (reference sequence). The CDR3 spells CASSIIAGTEAFF. In nucleotides, the CDR3 is TGTGCCAGTAGTATTATTGCAGGCACTGAAGCTTTCTTT.

This chain connects TRBV3-1 (or the pseudogene TRBV3-2) to TRBJ2-7, with 9 bases lining up with TRBD1. Germline values: CDR1 LGHDT, CDR2 YNNKEL (reference sequence). The CDR3 runs 20 residues. V shed 4 bases and J 7 bases; nucleotides not matched to a gene: 26. The CDR3 is CASSPTPGQGRSGTVGEQYF. The CDR3 DNA follows: TGTGCCAGCAGCCCAACCCCGGGACAGGGAAGAAGTGGGACAGTGGGGGAGCAGTACTTC.

The chain recombines TRBV30 with TRBJ1-2, with 9 nucleotides matching TRBD1. This CDR3 has 16 residues. The ends lost 0 bases at V and 1 base at J; junction bases unmatched: 6. Germline V gene sequence: CDR1 GTSNPN, CDR2 SVGIG (reference sequence). The CDR3 nucleotides are TGTGCCTGGAGTGTACCCCCGGGACAGGGTAACTATGGCTACACCTTC. Translated: CAWSVPPGQGNYGYTF.

This clone appeared a single time. The rearrangement links TRBV7-3 to TRBJ2-7, with D possibly TRBD2 on 6 matching bases. Germline CDR1 SGHTA, CDR2 FQGTGA. V lost 4 bases to trimming and J lost 4 bases, with 11 bases between them. The CDR3 extends over 13 amino acids. This chain's CDR3 is CASSSRGNYEQYF. CDR3 sequence (DNA): TGTGCCAGCAGCTCACGGGGGAATTACGAGCAGTACTTC.

The CDR3 sequence: CASSLVVRDSPLHF. CDR3 DNA: TGTGCCAGCAGCTTGGTGGTAAGAGATTCACCCCTCCACTTT. The chain uses TRBV5-6 and TRBJ1-6; D not certain. V lost 0 bases and J lost 8, with 9 bases in between. Germline loops: CDR1 SGHDT, CDR2 YYEEEE. The CDR3 has 14 residues.

J is TRBJ2-7 and V is TRBV29-1, with 9 bases aligning to TRBD2. Losses at the gene ends were 6 bases for V and 4 bases for J; bases not matched to a gene: 7. The CDR3 is made up of 13 amino acids. Germline V gives CDR1 SQVTM, CDR2 ANQGSEA. This chain's CDR3 is CSVLPSGEYEQYF. The CDR3 DNA sequence: TGCAGCGTACTACCTAGCGGGGAATACGAGCAGTACTTC.

The CDR3 protein is CASRTSGGASETQYF. Written as DNA, the CDR3 is TGTGCCAGTAGGACTAGCGGGGGGGCCTCGGAGACCCAGTACTTC. The V call is TRBV19, the J call TRBJ2-5, with 14 nucleotides matching TRBD2. CDR3 size: 15 residues. V trimming: 6 bases; J trimming: 5 bases; junction bases outside the gene matches: 5. In germline, CDR1 is LNHDA, CDR2 SQIVND (reference sequence).

This chain connects TRBV12-3 or TRBV12-4 to TRBJ1-1, with no clear D. This CDR3 is 13 amino acids long. V was pared by 8 bases and J by 1 base, with 11 bases between. The CDR3 nucleotides are TGTGCCAGCCAGATGGCAGGGAACACTGAAGCTTTCTTT. Its translation is CASQMAGNTEAFF.

This clone was counted between two and nine times. The chain employs TRBV5-4 and TRBJ1-6, with D tentatively TRBD1 (6 bases). This CDR3 has 16 amino acids. Deletions cut 0 bases from V and 4 bases from J, with 11 bases between. CDR1 is SGHNT, CDR2 YYREEE, per germline (reference sequence). DNA for the CDR3: TGTGCCAGCAGCTTGGACCCCGGGACATATAATTCACCCCTCCACTTT. As protein: CASSLDPGTYNSPLHF.

V usage is TRBV19 and J usage is TRBJ2-1; a possible D gene is TRBD2 (7 bases). There are 17 residues in the CDR3. Trimming removed 1 base from V and 7 bases from J, with 20 bases in between. Germline V lookup: CDR1 LNHDA, CDR2 SQIVND (reference sequence). The CDR3 DNA sequence: TGTGCCAGTAGTATAGGGTACGGCGGGGGCGAAGGGAATGAGCAGTTCTTC. As protein: CASSIGYGGGEGNEQFF.

This sequence joins TRBV7-2 and TRBJ2-2, with a weak D call TRBD1 (6 bases). Trimming removed 10 bases from V and 0 bases from J, with 12 bases in between. The CDR3 spans 14 residues. CDR1 and CDR2 from the germline V gene are SGHTA and FQGNSA. CDR3 in DNA: TGTGCCACTCGGACAGCAGCGAACACCGGGGAGCTGTTTTTT. As protein: CATRTAANTGELFF.

This clone was picked up a small number of times. CDR3 bases: TGTGCCAGCAGCGTCGACAGCTCTTCATATGGCTACACCTTC. Translation: CASSVDSSSYGYTF. The chain combines TRBV9 with TRBJ1-2, with a tentative D call TRBD1 (5 bases). Germline V gives CDR1 SGDLS, CDR2 YYNGEE. V shed 2 bases and J shed 5 bases, with 13 bases lying between them. The CDR3 runs 14 residues.

J is TRBJ2-6 and V is TRBV7-2; possible D gene TRBD2, 6 bases. V lost 5 bases, J lost 4 bases, and 12 bases lay in between. Germline values: CDR1 SGHTA, CDR2 FQGNSA. This CDR3 spans 15 amino acids. CDR3 nucleotide sequence: TGTGCCAGCAGCCAAGGGAGGTCCGGGGCCAACGTCCTGACTTTC. Protein: CASSQGRSGANVLTF.